The present T cell receptor (beta chain) was sequenced within a study of early T cells in non-severe SARS-CoV-2 infection. In germline, CDR1 is DFQATT, CDR2 SNEGSKA (reference sequence). Germline trimming cut 5 bases from V and 10 bases from J; bases unmatched to any gene: 12. CDR3 length: 15 amino acids. Unique molecular identifiers were added to individual cDNA molecules. TCRdb reprocessed the 5' RACE reads via MiXCR and lists one record per CDR3 protein. The table shows tens of thousands of distinct CDR3 sequences, with approximately 6.3% occurring only once. Broader study findings: A preference for anti-spike CD8 responses marked VDJdb matching, which missed private and CD4 specificities.

This clonotype was observed at least ten times. The target antigen is unknown. The chain is built from TRBV20-1 and TRBJ2-1, with 12 bases fitting TRBD1. The sequence came from an adult who was a healthcare worker with PCR-confirmed SARS-CoV-2 infection or an uninfected control (not recorded which). The sequenced material came from whole blood. The CDR3 spells CSAGGTGGFLREQFF. For the CDR3, the DNA is TGCAGTGCTGGAGGGACAGGGGGCTTTTTGAGGGAGCAGTTCTTC.